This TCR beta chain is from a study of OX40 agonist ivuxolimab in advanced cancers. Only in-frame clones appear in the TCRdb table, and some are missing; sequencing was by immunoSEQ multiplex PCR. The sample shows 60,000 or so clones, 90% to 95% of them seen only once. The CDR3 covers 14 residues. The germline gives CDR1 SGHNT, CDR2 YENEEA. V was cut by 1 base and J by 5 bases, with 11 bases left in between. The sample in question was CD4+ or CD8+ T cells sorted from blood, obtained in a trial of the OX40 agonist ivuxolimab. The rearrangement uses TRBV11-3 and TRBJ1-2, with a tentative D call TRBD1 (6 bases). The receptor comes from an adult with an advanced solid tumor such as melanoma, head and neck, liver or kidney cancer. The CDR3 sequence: CASSLGRGPYGYTF. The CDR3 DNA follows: TGTGCCAGCAGCTTAGGCAGGGGCCCTTATGGCTACACCTTC.